These 16 T cell receptor beta chains came from one sample sequenced in a study of post-analysis software for immune sequencing data. Study-wide findings and caveats: Controls showed lower frequencies than patients for several TRBV segments, and TRBV5-6, TRBV5-1 and TRBV20-1 were among these.

Unique molecular identifiers tagged the TCR beta cDNA libraries. Using its own MiXCR run on the PCR reads, TCRdb lists one record per CDR3 protein. The sample has about 540,000 distinct CDR3 sequences, around 34% seen once. No cognate antigen is known for these TCRs. Sequencing was done on a sample of blood. These receptors all come from a girl aged 2-17 years with multiple sclerosis.

This clonotype was detected only a few times. V gene TRBV5-1 combines with J gene TRBJ1-5, with D uncertain. The CDR3 consists of 15 residues. Germline values: CDR1 SGHRS, CDR2 YFSETQ. The chain's CDR3 is CAFPIPSPYNQPQHF. DNA of the CDR3: TGCGCGTTTCCCATCCCGAGTCCCTACAATCAGCCCCAGCATTTT.

A few counts support this clonotype. The rearrangement joins TRBV27 to TRBJ1-1, with D unresolved. The CDR3 is made up of 14 amino acids. Per germline, CDR1 MNHEY and CDR2 SMNVEV (reference sequence). V was clipped by 6 bases and J by 0 bases, with 11 bases between them. The CDR3, as DNA: TGTGCCAGCAGCACGGGCCGGCTGAACACTGAAGCTTTCTTT. Translation gives CASSTGRLNTEAFF.

To note about this clonotype: At one end, the junction sequence differs from germline, possibly due to a read error. The V and J genes are TRBV10-3 and TRBJ2-2; D uncertain. The CDR3 has 11 amino acids. The germline V gene encodes CDR1 ENHRY and CDR2 SYGVKD. The CDR3: CTIRGTGELFF. CDR3 coding DNA: TGTACCATCAGAGGCACCGGGGAGCTGTTTTTT.

This clonotype was picked up a small number of times. This chain uses TRBV9 with TRBJ1-2; 8 positions agree with TRBD1. There are 15 residues in the CDR3. Germline CDR1 reads SGDLS; CDR2 reads YYNGEE. V lost 4 bases, J lost 8 bases, and 13 bases stayed unmatched. The DNA of the CDR3 is TGTGCCAGCAGCTTAAGCCCGGACAGGGAGGGAGGCTACACCTTC. Encoded protein: CASSLSPDREGGYTF.

The CDR3 spells CSARNSGGLSKNIQYF. The CDR3 DNA reads TGCAGTGCTAGAAATAGCGGGGGATTATCCAAAAACATTCAGTACTTC. The rearrangement links TRBV20-1 to TRBJ2-4, with TRBD2 matching over 9 bases. CDR3 length equals 16 residues. CDR1 and CDR2 (germline): DFQATT, SNEGSKA (reference sequence). J lost 2 bases, V lost 2 bases, and 7 bases had no gene match.

The genes are TRBV6-6 and TRBJ2-1; TRBD2 aligns across 7 bases. Germline lookup yields CDR1 MNHNY and CDR2 SVGAGI (reference sequence). The V and J ends lost 10 bases and 2 bases, in that order; junction bases with no gene match: 5. This CDR3 region has 13 residues. The CDR3 region has the DNA TGTGCCACTCAGCGGGGCCCCTACAATGAGCAGTTCTTC. Amino acid sequence: CATQRGPYNEQFF.

This clonotype was detected only once. V and J are TRBV29-1 and TRBJ2-5, with D unresolved. Germline assignment: CDR1 SQVTM and CDR2 ANQGSEA. This CDR3 is built from 10 residues. The ends were cut back, 2 bases at V and 3 bases at J, with 1 base in the middle. CDR3 sequence: CSVEKETQYF. The DNA for the CDR3 is TGCAGCGTTGAAAAAGAGACCCAGTACTTC.

As regards this clonotype: A junction boundary mismatches the germline segment, possibly from a read error. The chain combines TRBV9 with TRBJ1-6, with D possibly matching TRBD1 (6 bases). The CDR3 runs 17 residues. Germline CDR1 reads SGDLS; CDR2 reads YYNGEE. CDR3 DNA: TGCGCCAGCAGCGCCAACTTCGGGACATACGGCAATTCACCCCTCCACTTT. Translated: CASSANFGTYGNSPLHF.

V and J are TRBV7-9 and TRBJ1-5, with D possibly matching TRBD1 (5 bases). Germline V gene lookup returns CDR1 SEHNR and CDR2 FQNEAQ (reference sequence). Trimming left V 1 base short and J 8 bases short, with 15 bases between. The CDR3 runs 15 residues. CDR3 in DNA: TGTGCCAGCAGCTTAGGCCAGGGCTTCGGAGAGCCCCAGCATTTT. It codes for CASSLGQGFGEPQHF.

V usage is TRBV12-3 or TRBV12-4 and J usage is TRBJ2-5, with a possible D match to TRBD1 (6 bases). Trimming left V 6 bases short and J 2 bases short, with 13 bases between. The CDR3 is 14 amino acids. The CDR3 DNA is TGTGCCAGCAGCCGGGGACACTGGCAAGAGACCCAGTACTTC. This gives the protein CASSRGHWQETQYF.

The chain uses TRBV7-9 and TRBJ1-2; D remains unclear. Germline CDR1 SEHNR, CDR2 FQNEAQ (reference sequence). The V end was cut by 1 base, the J end by 6 bases, with 9 bases between. The CDR3 sequence is 13 residues long. In nucleotides, the CDR3 is TGTGCCAGCAGCTTAGACCGGACCCATGGCTACACCTTC. It translates to CASSLDRTHGYTF.

The gene calls are TRBV10-2 and TRBJ2-3, with a tentative D call TRBD2 (7 bases). V gave up 8 bases and J gave up 4 bases, with 22 bases separating them. CDR3 length: 16 residues. Germline CDR1 WSHSY, CDR2 SAAADI. The CDR3: CASLGGGDGGPDTQYF. For the CDR3, the DNA is TGCGCCAGCCTCGGGGGAGGGGATGGGGGCCCAGATACGCAGTATTTT.

This rearrangement joins TRBV15 to TRBJ1-2, with 9 bases that match TRBD1. The V gene end was trimmed by 0 bases and the J gene end by 5 bases; junction bases not matched to a gene: 4. Germline-derived CDR1 and CDR2 are LNHNV and YYDKDF (reference sequence). This CDR3 comprises 15 residues. CDR3 loop: CATSRDPGTGYGYTF. The CDR3 DNA sequence: TGTGCCACCAGCAGAGATCCCGGGACAGGGTATGGCTACACCTTC.

A few counts support this clonotype. V and J are TRBV5-1 and TRBJ2-5; D is possibly TRBD1 or TRBD2 (6 bases each). Germline CDR1 reads SGHRS; CDR2 reads YFSETQ. The V end was cut by 0 bases, the J end by 3 bases, with 9 bases between. The CDR3 covers 14 residues. The CDR3 loop reads CASSLGGAEETQYF. The CDR3 nucleotides read TGCGCCAGCAGCTTGGGGGGGGCGGAAGAGACCCAGTACTTC.

The V call is TRBV15, the J call TRBJ1-4; D is unresolved. The length of the CDR3 is 13 residues. V lost 0 bases to trimming and J lost 5 bases, with 4 bases between them. Germline values: CDR1 LNHNV, CDR2 YYDKDF (reference sequence). CDR3 sequence reads: CATSRDPNEKLFF. The CDR3 DNA sequence: TGTGCCACCAGCAGAGACCCAAATGAAAAACTGTTTTTT.

The chain carries TRBV9 and TRBJ2-1; the D gene could be TRBD1 or TRBD2 (6 bases each). Per germline, CDR1 SGDLS and CDR2 YYNGEE. The germline V and J ends were trimmed by 2 bases and 8 bases, with 20 bases remaining between them. The CDR3 consists of 16 residues. Here the CDR3 DNA reads TGTGCCAGCAGCGTTTTATCACGGGGGCGGTTAGATGAGCAGTTCTTC. This codes for CASSVLSRGRLDEQFF.